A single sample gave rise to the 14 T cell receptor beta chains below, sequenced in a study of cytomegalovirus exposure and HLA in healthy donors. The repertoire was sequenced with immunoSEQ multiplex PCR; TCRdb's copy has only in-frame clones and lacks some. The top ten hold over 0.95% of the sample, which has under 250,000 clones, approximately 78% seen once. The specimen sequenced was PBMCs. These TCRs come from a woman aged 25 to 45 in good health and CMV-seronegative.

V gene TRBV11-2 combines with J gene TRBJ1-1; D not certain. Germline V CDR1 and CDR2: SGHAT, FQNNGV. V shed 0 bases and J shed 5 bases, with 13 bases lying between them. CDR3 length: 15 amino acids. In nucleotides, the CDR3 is TGTGCCAGCAGCTTAGATACGCGGCGCGGAACTGAAGCTTTCTTT. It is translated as CASSLDTRRGTEAFF.

The CDR3 region is CASSSRTVTTNEKLFF. In nucleotides, the CDR3 is TGTGCCAGCAGTTCGAGGACAGTGACAACTAATGAAAAACTGTTTTTT. The chain combines TRBV7-2 with TRBJ1-4; perhaps TRBD1 as D (6 bases). In germline, CDR1 is SGHTA, CDR2 FQGNSA. This CDR3 has 16 amino acids. Trimming left V 6 bases short and J 0 bases short, with 14 bases between.

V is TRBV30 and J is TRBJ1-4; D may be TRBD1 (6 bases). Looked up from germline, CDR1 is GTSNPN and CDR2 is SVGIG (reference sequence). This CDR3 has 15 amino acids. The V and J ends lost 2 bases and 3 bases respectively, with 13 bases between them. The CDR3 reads CAWSLQGSANEKLFF. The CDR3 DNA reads TGTGCCTGGAGTCTACAGGGATCGGCTAATGAAAAACTGTTTTTT.

In DNA form, the CDR3 reads TGTGCCACCAGCAGAGACGCGGGAGGGAGGGACGAGCAGTACTTC. It translates to CATSRDAGGRDEQYF. The chain carries TRBV15 and TRBJ2-7; TRBD2 matches 9 bases. Losses at the gene ends were 0 bases for V and 5 bases for J; bases not matched to a gene: 5. This CDR3 has 15 residues. Germline lookup yields CDR1 LNHNV and CDR2 YYDKDF (reference sequence).

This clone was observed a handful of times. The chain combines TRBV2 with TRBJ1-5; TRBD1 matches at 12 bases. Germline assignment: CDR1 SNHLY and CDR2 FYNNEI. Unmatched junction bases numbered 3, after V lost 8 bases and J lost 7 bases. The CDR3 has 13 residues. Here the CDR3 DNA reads TGTGCCAGCGGGACAGGGGGCATCCAGCCCCAGCATTTT. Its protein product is CASGTGGIQPQHF. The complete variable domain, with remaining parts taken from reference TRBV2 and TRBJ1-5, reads EPEVTQTPSHQVTQMGQEVILRCVPISNHLYFYWYRQILGQKVEFLVSFYNNEISEKSEIFDDQFSVERPDGSNFTLKIRSTKLEDSAMYFCASGTGGIQPQHFGDGTRLSIL.

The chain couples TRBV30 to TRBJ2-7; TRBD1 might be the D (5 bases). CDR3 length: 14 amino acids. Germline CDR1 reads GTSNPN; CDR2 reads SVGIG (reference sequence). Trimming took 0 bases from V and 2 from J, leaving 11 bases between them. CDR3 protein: CAWSVIGVTYEQYF. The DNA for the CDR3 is TGTGCCTGGAGTGTAATAGGGGTTACCTACGAGCAGTACTTC. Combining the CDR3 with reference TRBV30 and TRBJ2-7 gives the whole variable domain SQTIHQWPATLVQPVGSPLSLECTVEGTSNPNLYWYRQAAGRGLQLLFYSVGIGQISSEVPQNLSASRPQDRQFILSSKKLLLSDSGFYLCAWSVIGVTYEQYFGPGTRLTVT.

The CDR3 is CASSFEVKETQYF. The CDR3 bases are TGTGCCAGCAGTTTCGAGGTCAAAGAGACCCAGTACTTC. The rearrangement uses TRBV28 and TRBJ2-5; D unclear. V was cut by 3 bases and J by 3 bases, with 8 bases left in between. Per germline, CDR1 MDHEN and CDR2 SYDVKM. The CDR3 length is 13 residues.

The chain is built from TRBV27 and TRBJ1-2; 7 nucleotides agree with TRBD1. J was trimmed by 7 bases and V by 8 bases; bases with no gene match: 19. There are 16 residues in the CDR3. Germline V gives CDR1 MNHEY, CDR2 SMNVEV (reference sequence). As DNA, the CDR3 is TGTGCCAGCTCCACGACGGCCGGGACAGTGGGACTTGGCTACACCTTC. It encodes CASSTTAGTVGLGYTF.

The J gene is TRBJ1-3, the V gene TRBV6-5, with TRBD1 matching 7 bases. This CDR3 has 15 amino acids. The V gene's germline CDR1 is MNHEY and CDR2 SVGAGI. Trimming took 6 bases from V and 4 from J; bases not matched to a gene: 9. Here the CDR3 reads CASRPSGQRGNTIYF. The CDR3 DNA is TGTGCCAGCAGACCCTCGGGACAGAGAGGAAACACCATATATTTT.

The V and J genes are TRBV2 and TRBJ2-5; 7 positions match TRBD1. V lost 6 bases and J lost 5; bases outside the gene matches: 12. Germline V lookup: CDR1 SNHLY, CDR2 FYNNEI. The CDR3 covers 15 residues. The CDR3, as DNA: TGTGCCAGCAGGGCCGCCACAGGGGAAGGGGAGACCCAGTACTTC. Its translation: CASRAATGEGETQYF.

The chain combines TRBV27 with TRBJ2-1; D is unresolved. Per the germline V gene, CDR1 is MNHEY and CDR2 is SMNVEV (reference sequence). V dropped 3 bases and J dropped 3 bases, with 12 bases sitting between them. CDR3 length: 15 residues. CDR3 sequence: CASSLSGALYNEQFF. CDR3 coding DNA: TGTGCCAGCAGTTTGAGTGGAGCTCTCTACAATGAGCAGTTCTTC.

CDR3 amino acids: CASRQVLVGYTF. CDR3 coding DNA: TGTGCCAGCAGACAAGTTCTTGTTGGCTACACCTTC. The chain joins TRBV28 to TRBJ1-2; D is unresolved. The CDR3 is 12 residues long. V was pared by 6 bases and J by 7 bases, with 12 bases between. The germline CDR1 and CDR2 sequences are MDHEN and SYDVKM.

CDR3 nucleotide sequence: TGTGCCAGCAGAACTGGGACAGCCCCCGGGACCTTC. This gives the protein CASRTGTAPGTF. The chain employs TRBV6-5 and TRBJ1-2, with 7 positions matching TRBD1. CDR3 length: 12 amino acids. The ends lost 6 bases at V and 14 bases at J; junction bases unmatched: 12. Germline loops: CDR1 MNHEY, CDR2 SVGAGI.

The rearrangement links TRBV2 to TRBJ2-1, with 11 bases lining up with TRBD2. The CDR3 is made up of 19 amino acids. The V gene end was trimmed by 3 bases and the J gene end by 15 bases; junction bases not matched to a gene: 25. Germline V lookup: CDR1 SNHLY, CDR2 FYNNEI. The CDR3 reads CASSDLRQAREVAGGPLFF. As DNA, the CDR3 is TGTGCCAGCAGTGACCTCCGACAGGCAAGGGAGGTAGCGGGGGGGCCTCTGTTCTTC.